The rows below give T cell receptor beta chains drawn from one sample of a study of shared clonotypes between healthy human individuals. Libraries were prepared by immunoSEQ multiplex PCR; TCRdb keeps only in-frame clonotypes and omits some of them. The table includes around 750,000 clones, around two thirds detected once. The sequenced material came from memory CD4+ T cells sorted from blood. These receptors came from a woman aged 25 to 39 in good health. Both conserved end residues are part of each CDR3. The D gene is left open where the match is weak. Clone size is stated in some rows and not others, as once, few, many or a class when expanded.

NA,TRBV5-4,NA,TRBJ2-5,TGTGCCAGCAGCTTCGGGTCAGAGACCCAGTACTTC,CASSFGSETQYF
NA,TRBV29-1,NA,TRBJ2-4,TGCAGCGCTTCACAGCTAGCCAAAAACATTCAGTACTTC,CSASQLAKNIQYF
NA,TRBV6-4,NA,TRBJ2-7,TGTGCCAGCAGTGACTCCCCGGGCAGAAACTACGAGCAGTACTTC,CASSDSPGRNYEQYF
TRBD1,TRBV18,NA,TRBJ1-1,TGTGCCAGCTCACCCTCCGTGGCAGGGGGGACTGAAGCTTTCTTT,CASSPSVAGGTEAFF
NA,TRBV4-1,NA,TRBJ2-3,TGCGCCAGCAGCCAGCAGGGGGGAGATACGCAGTATTTT,CASSQQGGDTQYF
NA,TRBV28,NA,TRBJ1-5,TGTGCCAGCAAGGCTAGCAATCAGCCCCAGCATTTT,CASKASNQPQHF
NA,TRBV7-2,NA,TRBJ2-5,TGTGCCAGCAGCTTCATCCTCGGGGAGACCCAGTACTTC,CASSFILGETQYF
NA,TRBV9,once,TRBJ2-4,TGTGCCAGCACGGGGAAGGGAACCAAAAACATTCAGTACTTC,CASTGKGTKNIQYF
TRBD2,TRBV11-2,NA,TRBJ2-1,TGTGCCAGCAGCCAATATACGACTAGCGGTACGAATGAGCAGTTCTTC,CASSQYTTSGTNEQFF
NA,TRBV5-1,NA,TRBJ2-7,TGCGCCAGCAGCGAGGGCCTATCTACGGGGGAGCAGTACTTC,CASSEGLSTGEQYF
TRBD1,TRBV4-1,NA,TRBJ1-2,TGCGCCAGCAGCCACAGACAGGGGACGGTAGAGGGCTACACCTTC,CASSHRQGTVEGYTF
NA,TRBV5-1,NA,TRBJ1-4,TGCGCCAGCAGCTTGACAGGGCCACCAACTAATGAAAAACTGTTTTTT,CASSLTGPPTNEKLFF
NA,TRBV7-6,few,TRBJ1-1,TGTGCCAGCAGCTTATTGGGGAACACTGAAGCTTTCTTT,CASSLLGNTEAFF
NA,TRBV4-1,many,TRBJ1-1,TGCGCCAGCAGCCAAGTTGAGAACACTGAAGCTTTCTTT,CASSQVENTEAFF
NA,TRBV19,NA,TRBJ1-4,TGTGCCAGTAGTACCACTGGACGCTCAAGGGGGACAACTAATGAAAAACTGTTTTTT,CASSTTGRSRGTTNEKLFF
TRBD2,TRBV28,few,TRBJ2-7,TGTGCCAGCAGTTTAGCGGGGGATACCTACGAGCAGTACTTC,CASSLAGDTYEQYF
NA,TRBV5-4,NA,TRBJ2-7,TGTGCCAGCCATCGGGACCGATCCTACGAGCAGTACTTC,CASHRDRSYEQYF
NA,TRBV28,NA,TRBJ1-2,TGTGCCAGCAGTTTCAGTCCGACGGCAGGGGATGGCTACACCTTC,CASSFSPTAGDGYTF
NA,TRBV29-1,NA,TRBJ1-1,TGCAGCGTCGCGGGGACCAGGGGAGAGACTGAAGCTTTCTTT,CSVAGTRGETEAFF
NA,TRBV6-4,NA,TRBJ2-1,TGTGCCAGCAGTGACGGGCAGGGGTTCGTCAATGAGCAGTTCTTC,CASSDGQGFVNEQFF
NA,TRBV7-6,few,TRBJ2-1,TGTGCCAGCAGCCCACTCTCATCCGACAATGAGCAGTTCTTC,CASSPLSSDNEQFF
NA,TRBV18,NA,TRBJ1-3,TGTGCCAGCTCACCACCAGGGCGGAACTCTGGAAACACCATATATTTT,CASSPPGRNSGNTIYF
NA,TRBV7-6,once,TRBJ1-3,TGTGCCAGCAGCTTAGCGCCGACGGCGGCCGGGAGCACCATATATTTT,CASSLAPTAAGSTIYF
NA,TRBV6-5,NA,TRBJ2-6,TGTGCCAGCAGCCCCCGAGGCTCTGGGGCCAACGTCCTGACTTTC,CASSPRGSGANVLTF
NA,TRBV19,NA,TRBJ2-1,TGTGCCAGTAGTATCAAGGCCAATGAGCAGTTCTTC,CASSIKANEQFF
NA,TRBV4-1,NA,TRBJ2-2,TGCGCCAGCAGCCAAGGGATGCAGGGGAAATCCGGGGAGCTGTTTTTT,CASSQGMQGKSGELFF
NA,TRBV18,NA,TRBJ2-7,TGTGCCAGCTCAGCCATGGGCGGCGAGCAGTACTTC,CASSAMGGEQYF
NA,TRBV6-4,NA,TRBJ2-1,TGTGCCAGCAGTGACTCGAGGATAAACTGCCCGTTCTTC,CASSDSRINCPFF
NA,TRBV28,few,TRBJ2-5,TGTGCCAGCAGTAATTACAGGAGTAGAGAGACCCAGTACTTC,CASSNYRSRETQYF
TRBD2,TRBV27,NA,TRBJ2-1,TGTGCCAGCAGTTTATCGAACTTAGCGGGAGTTGGTTACAATGAGCAGTTCTTC,CASSLSNLAGVGYNEQFF
TRBD1,TRBV28,many,TRBJ1-3,TGTGCCAGCAGTTTAGCCGGGACAGGGAAAGGAAACACCATATATTTT,CASSLAGTGKGNTIYF
TRBD1,TRBV9,few,TRBJ2-1,TGTGCCAGCACAACGGGACAGGGAGGCTACAATGAGCAGTTCTTC,CASTTGQGGYNEQFF
NA,TRBV5-1,NA,TRBJ1-2,TGCGCCAGCAGCTTGGGGACAGCCTCAGGGAACTATGGCTACACCTTC,CASSLGTASGNYGYTF
TRBD2,TRBV18,few,TRBJ2-7,TGTGCCAGCTCAACGACTAGCGGGAGGGCCCACGAGCAGTACTTC,CASSTTSGRAHEQYF
NA,TRBV11-3,once,TRBJ2-3,TGTGCCAGCAACCGGTTGGCAGATACGCAGTATTTT,CASNRLADTQYF
TRBD1,TRBV27,NA,TRBJ2-7,TGTGCCAGCAGTCGCCGGGACAGGGGATCGCACTACGAGCAGTACTTC,CASSRRDRGSHYEQYF
TRBD1,TRBV7-8,NA,TRBJ2-7,TGTGCCGGACTGGACAGGCACTACGAGCAGTACTTC,CAGLDRHYEQYF
NA,TRBV7-2,once,TRBJ2-7,TGTGCCAGCAGCTTAGACTCGACGGGTAGCTCCTACGAGCAGTACTTC,CASSLDSTGSSYEQYF
TRBD2,TRBV15,NA,TRBJ2-3,TGTGCCACCAGCAGTGGGGAGGGGAGGGATACGCAGTATTTT,CATSSGEGRDTQYF
NA,TRBV5-6,NA,TRBJ2-4,TGTGCCAGCAGCTTGGAAGGGACCAAAAACATTCAGTACTTC,CASSLEGTKNIQYF
TRBD2,TRBV4-2,NA,TRBJ2-3,TGTGCCAGCAGCCAAGGTAACGGGCGGTTAGCGGGAGGAGTGGGACCCGATACGCAGTATTTT,CASSQGNGRLAGGVGPDTQYF
NA,TRBV18,NA,TRBJ2-1,TGTGCCAGCTCAGGCGCCAGCGATGAGCAGTTCTTC,CASSGASDEQFF
NA,TRBV29-1,NA,TRBJ1-2,TGCAGCGTTGACAGCTCGGGCTATGGCTACACCTTC,CSVDSSGYGYTF
TRBD1,TRBV28,NA,TRBJ2-5,TGTGCCAGCAGTTTGGGACAGAGTGAGACCCAGTACTTC,CASSLGQSETQYF
NA,TRBV19,NA,TRBJ2-1,TGTGCCAGTAGTATAAAGGGGCGCGACTACAATGAGCAGTTCTTC,CASSIKGRDYNEQFF